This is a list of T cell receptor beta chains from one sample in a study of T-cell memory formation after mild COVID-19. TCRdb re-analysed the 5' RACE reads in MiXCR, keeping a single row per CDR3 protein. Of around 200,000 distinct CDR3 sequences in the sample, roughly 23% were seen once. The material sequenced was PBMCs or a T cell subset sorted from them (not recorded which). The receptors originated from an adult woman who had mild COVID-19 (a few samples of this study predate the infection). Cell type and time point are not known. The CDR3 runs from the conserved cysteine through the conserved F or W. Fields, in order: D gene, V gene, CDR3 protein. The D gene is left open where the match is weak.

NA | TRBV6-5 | CASRYSDTQYF
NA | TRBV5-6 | CASSVPATGEEQFF
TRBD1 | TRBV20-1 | CSARQGANQPQHF
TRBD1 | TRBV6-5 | CASTRDRASYEQYF
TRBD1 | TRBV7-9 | CASSHGGTGVPEGGYTF
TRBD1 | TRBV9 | CASSRNRDRGTGELFF
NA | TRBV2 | CASSDSSSANEKLFF
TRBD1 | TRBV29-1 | CSVADGTAAYEQYF
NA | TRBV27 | CASSFYDSTEAFF
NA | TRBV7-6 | CASSPGGGTDTQYF
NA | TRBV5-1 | CASSFDWNNEQFF
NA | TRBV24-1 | CATSSGEYLRAGQYF
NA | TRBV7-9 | CASSLIWTTEVNTEAFF
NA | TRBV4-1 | CASSQEGWNTGELFF
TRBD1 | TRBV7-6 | CASSLGGGADGNTIYF
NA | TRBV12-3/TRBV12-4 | CASSPTRMYPEDF
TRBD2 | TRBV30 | CAWTSGNYNEQFF
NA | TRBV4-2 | CASSQELGYEQYF
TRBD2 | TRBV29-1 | CSVEDGTSGQYF
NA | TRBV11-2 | CASSPRRTGTLEQFF
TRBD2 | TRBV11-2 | CASTGLDSGRGSSYEQYF
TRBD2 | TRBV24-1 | CATSDSRGSSYNEQFF
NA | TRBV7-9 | CASSLADGRVDQPQHF
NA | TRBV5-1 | CASSSPPPEQTQYF
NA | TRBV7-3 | CASSPTGTGELFF
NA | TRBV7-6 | CASRTRQGLEQYF
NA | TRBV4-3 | CASSLTGLGDTEAFF
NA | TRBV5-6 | CASSLVADSSSGNTIYF
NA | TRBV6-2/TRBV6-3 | CASSYSESGPYEQYF
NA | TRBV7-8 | CASSLETDTQYF
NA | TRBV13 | CASSLGTGGAEAFF
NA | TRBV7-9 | CASTPRAGFSGANVLTF
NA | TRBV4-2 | CASSQGGVTDWSGELFF
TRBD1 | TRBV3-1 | CASRPGQGAYEQYF
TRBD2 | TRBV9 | CASSVAPSGNDIMEADTQYF
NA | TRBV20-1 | CSARPDSLLGEQYF
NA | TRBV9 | CASSVAVAYTEAFF
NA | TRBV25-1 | CASSGPQETQYF
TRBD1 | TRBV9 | CASSGSGGPHSPLHF
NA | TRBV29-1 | CSVYTGELFF
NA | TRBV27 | CASSPLGASRLYEQYF
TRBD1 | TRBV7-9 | CASSSDLGTGFNEQYF
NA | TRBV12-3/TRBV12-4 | CASSESSSSYNEQFF
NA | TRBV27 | CASSARGWGNEQFF
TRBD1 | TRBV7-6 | CASSPGTEETQYF
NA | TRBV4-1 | CASSHLSDEQFF
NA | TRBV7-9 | CASSFPPLSDSGNTIYF
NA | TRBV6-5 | CASSWGYTGELFF
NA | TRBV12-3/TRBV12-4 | CASGTPTYNEQFF
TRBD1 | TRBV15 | CATSSLQGMGEQFF
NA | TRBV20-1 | CSARDPDSTDIQYF
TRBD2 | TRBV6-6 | CASTFGLAANTDTQYF
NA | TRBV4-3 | CASSPTYGDSYEQYF
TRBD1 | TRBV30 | CAWSPGTGNTGELFF
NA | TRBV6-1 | CASSDGRAKYSNQPQHF
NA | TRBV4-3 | CASSQDWAVGEQYF
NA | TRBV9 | CASSAPTGPNTGELFF
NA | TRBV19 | CASSYGTVNTEAFF